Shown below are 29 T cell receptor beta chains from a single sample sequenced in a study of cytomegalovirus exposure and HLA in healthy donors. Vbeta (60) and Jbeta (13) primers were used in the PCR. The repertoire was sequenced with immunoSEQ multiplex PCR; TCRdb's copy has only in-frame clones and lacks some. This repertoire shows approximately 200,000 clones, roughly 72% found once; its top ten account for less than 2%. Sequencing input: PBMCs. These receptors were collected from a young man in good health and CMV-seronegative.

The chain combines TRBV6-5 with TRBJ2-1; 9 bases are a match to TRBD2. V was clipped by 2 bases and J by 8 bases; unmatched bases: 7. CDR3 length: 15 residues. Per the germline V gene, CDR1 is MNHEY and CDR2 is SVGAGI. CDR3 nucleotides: TGTGCCAGCAGTTACGGGCGGGAGGGGAGCGATGAGCAGTTCTTC. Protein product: CASSYGREGSDEQFF.

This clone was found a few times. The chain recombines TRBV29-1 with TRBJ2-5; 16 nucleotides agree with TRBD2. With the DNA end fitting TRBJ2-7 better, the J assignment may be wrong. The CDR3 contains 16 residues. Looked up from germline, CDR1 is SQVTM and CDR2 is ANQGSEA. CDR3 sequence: CSVVGTSGREPYEQYF. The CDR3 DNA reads TGCAGCGTGGTCGGGACTAGCGGGAGGGAACCCTACGAGCAGTACTTC.

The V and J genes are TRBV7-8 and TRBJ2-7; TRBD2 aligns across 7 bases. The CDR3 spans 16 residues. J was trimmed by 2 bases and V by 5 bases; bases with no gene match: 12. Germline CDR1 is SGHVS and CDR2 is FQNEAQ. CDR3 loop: CASSPGWSSGTYEQYF. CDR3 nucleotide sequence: TGTGCCAGCAGCCCCGGGTGGTCTAGCGGTACCTACGAGCAGTACTTC.

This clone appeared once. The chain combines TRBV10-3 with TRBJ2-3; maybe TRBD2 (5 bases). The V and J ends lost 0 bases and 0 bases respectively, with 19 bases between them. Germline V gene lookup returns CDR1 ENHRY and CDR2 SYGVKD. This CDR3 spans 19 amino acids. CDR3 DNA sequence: TGTGCCATCAGTGAGTCCCTCCGGGGTGGCGAGATTAGCACAGATACGCAGTATTTT. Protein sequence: CAISESLRGGEISTDTQYF.

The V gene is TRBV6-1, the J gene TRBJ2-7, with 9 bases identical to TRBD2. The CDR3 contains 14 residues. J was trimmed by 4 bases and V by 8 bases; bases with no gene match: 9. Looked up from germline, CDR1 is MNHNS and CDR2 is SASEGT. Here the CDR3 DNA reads TGTGCCAGCTGTCGGGTAGCGGGAGTTTACGAGCAGTACTTC. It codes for CASCRVAGVYEQYF.

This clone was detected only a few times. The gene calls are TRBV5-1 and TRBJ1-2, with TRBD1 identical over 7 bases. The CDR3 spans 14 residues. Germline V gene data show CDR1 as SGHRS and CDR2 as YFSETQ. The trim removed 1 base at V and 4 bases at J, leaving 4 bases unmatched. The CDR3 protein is CASSLTGDVYGYTF. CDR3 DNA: TGCGCCAGCAGCTTGACAGGGGACGTCTATGGCTACACCTTC.

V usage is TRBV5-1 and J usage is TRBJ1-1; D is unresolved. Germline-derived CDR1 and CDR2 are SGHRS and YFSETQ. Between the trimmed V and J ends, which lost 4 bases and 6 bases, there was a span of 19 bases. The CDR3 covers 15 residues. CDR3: CASSRGVADGAEAFF. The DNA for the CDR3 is TGCGCCAGCAGCCGCGGGGTGGCAGATGGAGCTGAAGCTTTCTTT.

CDR3 DNA sequence: TGTGCCAGCAGTCCAGGGGTTGGGAGCACTGAAGCTTTCTTT. Residues: CASSPGVGSTEAFF. The J gene is TRBJ1-1, the V gene TRBV28; TRBD1 might be the D (6 bases). V lost 5 bases, J lost 4 bases, and 14 bases lay in between. Germline loops: CDR1 MDHEN, CDR2 SYDVKM. The CDR3 contains 14 residues.

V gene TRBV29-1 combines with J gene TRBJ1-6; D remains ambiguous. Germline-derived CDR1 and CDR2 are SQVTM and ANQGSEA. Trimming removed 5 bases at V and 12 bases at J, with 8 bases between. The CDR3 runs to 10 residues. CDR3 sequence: CSVHIGPLHF. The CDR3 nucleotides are TGCAGCGTTCATATCGGACCCCTCCACTTT.

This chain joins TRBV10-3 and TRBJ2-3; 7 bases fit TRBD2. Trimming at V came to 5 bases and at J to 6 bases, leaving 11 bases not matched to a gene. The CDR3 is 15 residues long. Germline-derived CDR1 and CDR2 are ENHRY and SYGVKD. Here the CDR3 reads CAISQAGDTGDTQYF. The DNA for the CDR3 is TGTGCCATCAGTCAGGCGGGAGACACGGGGGATACGCAGTATTTT.

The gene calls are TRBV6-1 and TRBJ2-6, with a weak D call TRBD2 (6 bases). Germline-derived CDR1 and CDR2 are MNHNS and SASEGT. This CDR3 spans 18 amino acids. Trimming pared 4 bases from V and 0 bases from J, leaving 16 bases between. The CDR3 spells CASSVRISGASGANVLTF. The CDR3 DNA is TGTGCCAGCAGTGTCCGTATTAGCGGAGCCTCTGGGGCCAACGTCCTGACTTTC.

The DNA for the CDR3 is TGCGCCAGCAGCCCGCGGGGGGGCAGTGGAAACACCATATATTTT. It specifies CASSPRGGSGNTIYF. The chain is built from TRBV5-1 and TRBJ1-3; a weak D match, TRBD1 (6 bases). Germline V gene sequence: CDR1 SGHRS, CDR2 YFSETQ. The CDR3 has 15 residues. Trimming removed 4 bases from V and 3 bases from J, with 14 bases in between.

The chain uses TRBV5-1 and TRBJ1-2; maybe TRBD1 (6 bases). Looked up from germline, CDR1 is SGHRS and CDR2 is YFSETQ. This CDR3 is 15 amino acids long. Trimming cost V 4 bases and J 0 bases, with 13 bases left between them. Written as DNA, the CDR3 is TGCGCCAGCAGCCAGAAACAGGGAGCTAACTATGGCTACACCTTC. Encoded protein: CASSQKQGANYGYTF.

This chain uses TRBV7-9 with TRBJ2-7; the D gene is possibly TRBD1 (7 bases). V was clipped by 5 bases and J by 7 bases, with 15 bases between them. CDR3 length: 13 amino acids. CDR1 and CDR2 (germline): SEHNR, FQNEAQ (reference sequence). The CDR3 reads CASSVGGTVEQYF. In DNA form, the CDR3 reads TGTGCCAGCAGCGTAGGAGGGACAGTTGAGCAGTACTTC.

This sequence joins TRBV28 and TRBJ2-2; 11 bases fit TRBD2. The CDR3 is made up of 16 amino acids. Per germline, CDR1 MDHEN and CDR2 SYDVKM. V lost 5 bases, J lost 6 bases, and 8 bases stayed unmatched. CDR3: CASSPLAGGFAGELFF. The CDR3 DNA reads TGTGCCAGCAGTCCGCTAGCGGGAGGTTTCGCCGGGGAGCTGTTTTTT.

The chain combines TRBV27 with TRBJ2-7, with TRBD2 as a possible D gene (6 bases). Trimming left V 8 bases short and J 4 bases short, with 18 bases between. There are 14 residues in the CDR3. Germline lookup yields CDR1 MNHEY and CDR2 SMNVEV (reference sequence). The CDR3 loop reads CASSRLGRLYEQYF. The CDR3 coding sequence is TGTGCCAGCTCTCGGCTCGGGAGATTATACGAGCAGTACTTC.

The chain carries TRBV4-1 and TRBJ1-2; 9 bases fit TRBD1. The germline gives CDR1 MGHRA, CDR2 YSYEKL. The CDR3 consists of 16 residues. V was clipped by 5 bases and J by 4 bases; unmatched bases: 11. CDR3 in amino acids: CASSTRDRDLVYGYTF. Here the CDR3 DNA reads TGCGCCAGCAGCACCCGGGACAGGGACCTCGTCTATGGCTACACCTTC.

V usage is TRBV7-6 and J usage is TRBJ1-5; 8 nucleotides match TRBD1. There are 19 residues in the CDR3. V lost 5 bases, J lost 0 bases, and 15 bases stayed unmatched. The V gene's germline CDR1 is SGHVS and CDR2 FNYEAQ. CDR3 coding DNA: TGTGCCAGCAGCCCGCGACAGGGGACAATGGAAGGTAGCAATCAGCCCCAGCATTTT. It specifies CASSPRQGTMEGSNQPQHF.

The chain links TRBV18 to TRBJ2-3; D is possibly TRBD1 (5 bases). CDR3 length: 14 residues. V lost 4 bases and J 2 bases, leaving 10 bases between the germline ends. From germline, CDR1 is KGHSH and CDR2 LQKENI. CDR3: CASSQDRDTDTQYF. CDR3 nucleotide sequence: TGTGCCAGCTCACAAGACAGAGACACAGATACGCAGTATTTT. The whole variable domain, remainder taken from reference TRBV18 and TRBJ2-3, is NAGVMQNPRHLVRRRGQEARLRCSPMKGHSHVYWYRQLPEEGLKFMVYLQKENIIDESGMPKERFSAEFPKEGPSILRIQQVVRGDSAAYFCASSQDRDTDTQYFGPGTRLTVL.

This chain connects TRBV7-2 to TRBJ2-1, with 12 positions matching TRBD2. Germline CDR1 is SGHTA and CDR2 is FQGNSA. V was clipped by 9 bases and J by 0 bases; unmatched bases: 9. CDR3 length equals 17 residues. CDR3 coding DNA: TGTGCCAGTATGAGGACTAGCGGGGCTAGCTCCTACAATGAGCAGTTCTTC. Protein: CASMRTSGASSYNEQFF.

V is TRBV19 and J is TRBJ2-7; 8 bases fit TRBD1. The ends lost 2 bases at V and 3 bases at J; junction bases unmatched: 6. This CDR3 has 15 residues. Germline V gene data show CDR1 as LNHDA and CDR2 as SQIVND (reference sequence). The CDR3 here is CASSILQGASYEQYF. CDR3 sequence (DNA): TGTGCCAGTAGTATATTGCAGGGGGCCAGCTACGAGCAGTACTTC.

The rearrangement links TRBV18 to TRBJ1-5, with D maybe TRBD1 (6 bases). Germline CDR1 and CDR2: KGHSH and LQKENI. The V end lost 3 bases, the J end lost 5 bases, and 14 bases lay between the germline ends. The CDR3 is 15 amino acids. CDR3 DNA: TGTGCCAGCTCACCTTTACAGGGAGAGGATCAGCCCCAGCATTTT. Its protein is CASSPLQGEDQPQHF.

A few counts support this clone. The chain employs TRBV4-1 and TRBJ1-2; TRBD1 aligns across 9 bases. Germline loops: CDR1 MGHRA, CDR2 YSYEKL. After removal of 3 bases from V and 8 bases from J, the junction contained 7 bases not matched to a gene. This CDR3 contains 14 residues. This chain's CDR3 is CASSQGTGSFGYTF. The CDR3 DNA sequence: TGCGCCAGCAGCCAGGGGACAGGGAGTTTCGGCTACACCTTC.

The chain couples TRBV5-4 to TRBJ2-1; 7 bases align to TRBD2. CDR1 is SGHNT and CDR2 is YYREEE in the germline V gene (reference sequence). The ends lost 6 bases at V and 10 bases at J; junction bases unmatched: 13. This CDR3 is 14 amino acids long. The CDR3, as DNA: TGTGCCAGCACGTCCATGGCTAGCGGAAGAGAGCAGTTCTTC. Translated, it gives CASTSMASGREQFF. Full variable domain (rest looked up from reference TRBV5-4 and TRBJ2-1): ETGVTQSPTHLIKTRGQQVTLRCSSQSGHNTVSWYQQALGQGPQFIFQYYREEENGRGNFPPRFSGLQFPNYSSELNVNALELDDSALYLCASTSMASGREQFFGPGTRLTVL.

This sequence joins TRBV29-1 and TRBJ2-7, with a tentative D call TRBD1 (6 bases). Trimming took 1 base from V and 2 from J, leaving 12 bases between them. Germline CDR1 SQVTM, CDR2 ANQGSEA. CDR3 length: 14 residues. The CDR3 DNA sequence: TGCAGCGTTGAAGGCAGGGGCCAGACCTACGAGCAGTACTTC. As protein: CSVEGRGQTYEQYF.

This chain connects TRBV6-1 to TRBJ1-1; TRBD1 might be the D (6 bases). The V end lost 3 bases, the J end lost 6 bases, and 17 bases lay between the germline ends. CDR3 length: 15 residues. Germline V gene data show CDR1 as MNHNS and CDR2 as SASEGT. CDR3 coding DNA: TGTGCCAGCAGTGATCAGGACAGTGGTTTCGCTGAAGCTTTCTTT. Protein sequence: CASSDQDSGFAEAFF.

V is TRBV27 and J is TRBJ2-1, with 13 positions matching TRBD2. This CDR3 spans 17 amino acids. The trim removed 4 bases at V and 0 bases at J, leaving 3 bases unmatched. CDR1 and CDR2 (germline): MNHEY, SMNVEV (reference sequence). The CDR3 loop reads CASSSRLAGGSYNEQFF. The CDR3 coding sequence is TGTGCCAGCAGTTCACGACTAGCGGGAGGCTCCTACAATGAGCAGTTCTTC.

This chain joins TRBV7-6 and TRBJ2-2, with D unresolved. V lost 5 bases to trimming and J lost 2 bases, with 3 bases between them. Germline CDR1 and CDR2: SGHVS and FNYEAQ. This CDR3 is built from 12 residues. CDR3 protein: CASSPNTGELFF. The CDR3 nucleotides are TGTGCCAGCAGCCCTAACACCGGGGAGCTGTTTTTT.

In DNA, the CDR3 is TGTGCCAGCAGTGCATCCGGTCTAGCGGACTACGAGCAGTACTTC. Its protein product is CASSASGLADYEQYF. The chain is built from TRBV6-1 and TRBJ2-7; TRBD2 matches at 7 bases. The trim removed 4 bases at V and 3 bases at J, leaving 9 bases unmatched. Germline loops: CDR1 MNHNS, CDR2 SASEGT. The CDR3 totals 15 residues.